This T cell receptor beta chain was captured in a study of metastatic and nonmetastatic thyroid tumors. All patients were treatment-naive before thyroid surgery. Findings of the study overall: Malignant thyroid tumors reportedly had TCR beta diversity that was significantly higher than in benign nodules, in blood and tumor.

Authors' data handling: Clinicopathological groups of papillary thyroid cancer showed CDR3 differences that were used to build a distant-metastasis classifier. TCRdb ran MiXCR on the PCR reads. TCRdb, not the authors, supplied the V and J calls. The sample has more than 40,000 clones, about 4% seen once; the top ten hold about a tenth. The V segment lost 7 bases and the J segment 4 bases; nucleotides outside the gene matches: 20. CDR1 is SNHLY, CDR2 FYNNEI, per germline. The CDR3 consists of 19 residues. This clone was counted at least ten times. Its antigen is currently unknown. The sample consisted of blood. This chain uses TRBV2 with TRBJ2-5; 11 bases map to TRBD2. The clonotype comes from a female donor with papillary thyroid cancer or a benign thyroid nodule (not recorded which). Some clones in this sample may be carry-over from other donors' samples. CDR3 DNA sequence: TGTGCCAGCAATAAACGGGGGCTAGCGGGAGGAGAGGTTGGAGAGACCCAGTACTTC. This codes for CASNKRGLAGGEVGETQYF.